This entry lists 22 T cell receptor beta chains sequenced from one sample in a study of control samples from healthy donors and cancer patients. Sequencing was performed with immunoSEQ multiplex PCR; in TCRdb, only in-frame clones are kept and a portion is missing. Of around 180,000 clones listed, about 91% are singletons. The sequencing sample was made of blood. The receptors derive from a young woman in good health.

The chain is built from TRBV4-2 and TRBJ2-6; 9 positions agree with TRBD1. J gave up 0 bases and V 4 bases, and 4 bases lay outside the gene matches. The length of the CDR3 is 17 residues. CDR1 and CDR2 (germline): LGHNA, YNFKEQ. CDR3 in amino acids: CASSPGQGTSGANVLTF. CDR3 coding DNA: TGTGCCAGCAGCCCGGGACAGGGAACCTCTGGGGCCAACGTCCTGACTTTC.

J is TRBJ2-5 and V is TRBV3-1 (or the pseudogene TRBV3-2); D might be TRBD1 or TRBD2, each matching 5 bases. The length of the CDR3 is 15 residues. Germline CDR1 reads LGHDT; CDR2 reads YNNKEL (reference sequence). Between the trimmed V and J ends, which lost 4 bases and 9 bases, there was a span of 21 bases. CDR3 nucleotide sequence: TGTGCCAGCAGCCTCGGGACGCTCCAATCGCAGGCCCAGTACTTC. Protein product: CASSLGTLQSQAQYF.

CDR3 amino acids: CASSLGAGGSFTEAFF. As DNA, the CDR3 is TGCGCCAGCAGCTTGGGGGCAGGGGGCTCCTTCACTGAAGCTTTCTTT. The rearrangement links TRBV5-1 to TRBJ1-1; TRBD1 agrees at 8 bases. Looked up from germline, CDR1 is SGHRS and CDR2 is YFSETQ. V lost 0 bases and J lost 4; bases outside the gene matches: 8. The CDR3 spans 16 residues.

The gene calls are TRBV19 and TRBJ2-3; 8 nucleotides align to TRBD1. CDR3 length equals 14 residues. The ends lost 4 bases at V and 6 bases at J; junction bases unmatched: 6. CDR1 is LNHDA and CDR2 is SQIVND in the germline V gene (reference sequence). CDR3 protein: CASSKGQGRDTQYF. As DNA, the CDR3 is TGTGCCAGTAGTAAAGGACAGGGCCGGGATACGCAGTATTTT.

The chain links TRBV20-1 to TRBJ1-1; D might be TRBD1 (5 bases). This CDR3 contains 11 residues. Germline CDR1 reads DFQATT; CDR2 reads SNEGSKA (reference sequence). V gave up 4 bases and J gave up 4 bases, with 7 bases separating them. CDR3 bases: TGCAGTGCTACTCAGGGCACTGAAGCTTTCTTT. Its protein product is CSATQGTEAFF.

This clone has ten or more counts. The chain has TRBV7-2 and TRBJ1-2; D call uncertain. The CDR3 sequence is 14 residues long. Germline V gene data show CDR1 as SGHTA and CDR2 as FQGNSA. V was shortened by 1 base and J by 4 bases, with 10 bases between the two germline ends. CDR3 DNA sequence: TGTGCCAGCAGCTTAGGGGTAGGGATCTATGGCTACACCTTC. This gives the protein CASSLGVGIYGYTF.

This rearrangement joins TRBV3-1 (or the pseudogene TRBV3-2) to TRBJ2-6; no reliable D call. Trimming removed 4 bases at V and 2 bases at J, with 15 bases between. CDR3 size: 17 residues. CDR1 is LGHDT, CDR2 YNNKEL, per germline (reference sequence). CDR3 protein: CASSPRLLGAGANVLTF. CDR3 in DNA: TGTGCCAGCAGCCCCCGCTTGCTTGGGGCTGGGGCCAACGTCCTGACTTTC.

This rearrangement joins TRBV4-1 to TRBJ2-5; 8 bases are shared with TRBD1. The germline gives CDR1 MGHRA, CDR2 YSYEKL. The ends lost 5 bases at V and 3 bases at J; junction bases unmatched: 2. CDR3 size: 13 residues. The CDR3 DNA follows: TGCGCCAGCAGCGGACAGGGAAAAGAGACCCAGTACTTC. Residues: CASSGQGKETQYF.

This rearrangement joins TRBV14 to TRBJ2-3; the D gene is possibly TRBD2 (5 bases). Trimming removed 4 bases from V and 4 bases from J, with 9 bases in between. CDR1 and CDR2 from the germline V gene are SGHDN and FVKESK. The CDR3 spans 13 residues. CDR3 in DNA: TGTGCCAGCAGCCGGGCTAGCCCAGATACGCAGTATTTT. This translates into CASSRASPDTQYF. Supplemented by reference TRBV14 and TRBJ2-3, the full variable domain reads EAGVTQFPSHSVIEKGQTVTLRCDPISGHDNLYWYRRVMGKEIKFLLHFVKESKQDESGMPNNRFLAERTGGTYSTLKVQPAELEDSGVYFCASSRASPDTQYFGPGTRLTVL.

This clone has only one observation. V usage is TRBV15 and J usage is TRBJ2-2; maybe TRBD2 (7 bases). The CDR3 length is 14 residues. Trimming cost V 8 bases and J 7 bases, with 17 bases left between them. Germline V gives CDR1 LNHNV, CDR2 YYDKDF (reference sequence). The chain's CDR3 is CATRYRGAVGELFF. CDR3 bases: TGTGCCACCCGGTACCGGGGGGCGGTCGGGGAGCTGTTTTTT.

The chain joins TRBV10-3 to TRBJ2-2; possibly TRBD2 for D (5 bases). Germline CDR1 ENHRY, CDR2 SYGVKD. The CDR3 is made up of 17 amino acids. The V and J ends lost 4 bases and 4 bases respectively, with 19 bases between them. CDR3 sequence reads: CAISAPLGAVGTGELFF. CDR3 nucleotide sequence: TGTGCCATCAGTGCCCCCCTGGGAGCGGTGGGCACCGGGGAGCTGTTTTTT.

This chain connects TRBV11-3 to TRBJ1-1; 8 bases align to TRBD1. This CDR3 contains 15 residues. The V gene's germline CDR1 is SGHNT and CDR2 YENEEA. The J segment lost 5 bases and the V segment lost 1 base, leaving 6 bases of the junction unmatched. The CDR3 bases are TGTGCCAGCAGCTTAGGGGCACACAGGGGGACTGAAGCTTTCTTT. Its protein product is CASSLGAHRGTEAFF.

The V call is TRBV15, the J call TRBJ2-3; D may be TRBD2 (6 bases). V lost 5 bases and J lost 1, with 22 bases in between. Germline lookup yields CDR1 LNHNV and CDR2 YYDKDF (reference sequence). The CDR3 extends over 18 amino acids. DNA of the CDR3: TGTGCCACCAGCCTAATTATTTCGGCGGGGTTCCGCACAGATACGCAGTATTTT. This gives the protein CATSLIISAGFRTDTQYF.

J is TRBJ1-6 and V is TRBV28, with 7 bases that match TRBD1. This CDR3 is 16 amino acids long. The V and J ends lost 7 bases and 9 bases, in that order; junction bases with no gene match: 15. Germline assignment: CDR1 MDHEN and CDR2 SYDVKM. The CDR3 DNA reads as TGTGCCAGCAACTCTCTCGACAGGGCGATAGGTTCACCCCTCCACTTT. It codes for CASNSLDRAIGSPLHF.

The chain recombines TRBV28 with TRBJ2-5; 16 positions agree with TRBD2. The V segment lost 6 bases and the J segment 2 bases; nucleotides outside the gene matches: 9. Germline lookup yields CDR1 MDHEN and CDR2 SYDVKM. This CDR3 is 18 amino acids long. The chain's CDR3 is CASSPNGGLAGGQETQYF. CDR3 nucleotides: TGTGCCAGCAGCCCCAACGGGGGACTAGCGGGAGGGCAAGAGACCCAGTACTTC.

CDR3 sequence reads: CASSGGWREVSYEQYF. In DNA, the CDR3 is TGTGCCAGCAGTGGCGGGTGGCGGGAGGTCTCCTACGAGCAGTACTTC. The V gene is TRBV6-1, the J gene TRBJ2-7, with 8 positions matching TRBD2. Germline V gene data show CDR1 as MNHNS and CDR2 as SASEGT. J gave up 0 bases and V 4 bases, and 8 bases lay outside the gene matches. This CDR3 is 16 amino acids long.

The chain has TRBV14 and TRBJ2-3; 13 nucleotides agree with TRBD2. The CDR3 has 15 residues. V lost 7 bases, J lost 4 bases, and 5 bases stayed unmatched. The germline V gene encodes CDR1 SGHDN and CDR2 FVKESK. The CDR3 region has the DNA TGTGCCAGCAAACTAGCGGGAGGGCCTCCAGATACGCAGTATTTT. It codes for CASKLAGGPPDTQYF.

The chain uses TRBV4-2 and TRBJ2-7, with 9 positions matching TRBD1. Germline V gene data show CDR1 as LGHNA and CDR2 as YNFKEQ. Trimming at V came to 1 base and at J to 5 bases, leaving 6 bases not matched to a gene. There are 15 residues in the CDR3. The CDR3 loop reads CASSQGGQGINEQYF. Here the CDR3 DNA reads TGTGCCAGCAGCCAAGGGGGACAGGGAATAAACGAGCAGTACTTC.

The CDR3, as DNA: TGCGCCAGCAGCTCTTACAGGGGGCAGGCACAAGAGACCCAGTACTTC. Protein sequence: CASSSYRGQAQETQYF. V gene TRBV5-1 combines with J gene TRBJ2-5; 9 positions agree with TRBD1. This CDR3 has 16 amino acids. Germline CDR1 is SGHRS and CDR2 is YFSETQ. V lost 3 bases, J lost 2 bases, and 8 bases stayed unmatched.

CDR3: CASSLRGGSNTGELFF. DNA for the CDR3: TGTGCCAGCAGTTTAAGGGGGGGGTCGAACACCGGGGAGCTGTTTTTT. The chain links TRBV27 to TRBJ2-2, with D possibly being TRBD2 (7 bases). Trimming stripped 2 bases from V and 0 bases from J, with 10 bases between. This CDR3 is built from 16 residues. The germline gives CDR1 MNHEY, CDR2 SMNVEV (reference sequence).

This clone was counted between two and nine times. The chain's CDR3 is CASSNKISPRGYTF. The CDR3 DNA follows: TGTGCCAGCAGCAACAAAATAAGCCCGCGGGGCTACACCTTC. This sequence joins TRBV5-8 and TRBJ1-2; D call uncertain. Germline CDR1 SGHTS, CDR2 YDEGEE. This CDR3 has 14 residues. Trimming took 4 bases from V and 8 from J, leaving 18 bases between them.

The rearrangement links TRBV6-1 to TRBJ2-7, with 10 positions matching TRBD1. Trimming at V came to 3 bases and at J to 3 bases, leaving 11 bases not matched to a gene. CDR1 is MNHNS, CDR2 SASEGT, per germline. The CDR3 is made up of 17 amino acids. The CDR3 loop reads CASSDPTGTGANYEQYV. The DNA for the CDR3 is TGTGCCAGCAGTGACCCTACCGGGACAGGGGCCAACTACGAGCAGTACGTC.